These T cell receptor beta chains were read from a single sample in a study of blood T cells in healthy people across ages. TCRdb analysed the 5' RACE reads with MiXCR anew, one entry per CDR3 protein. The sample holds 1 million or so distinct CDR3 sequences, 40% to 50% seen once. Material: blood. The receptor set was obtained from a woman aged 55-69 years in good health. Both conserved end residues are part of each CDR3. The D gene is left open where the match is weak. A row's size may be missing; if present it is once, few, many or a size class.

cdr3_aa: CASSRQGLGEETQYF
cdr3_nt: TGTGCCAGCAGCAGACAGGGACTAGGGGAAGAGACCCAGTACTTC
v_call: TRBV7-2
d_call: -
j_call: TRBJ2-5
clone_size: -

cdr3_aa: CASSEALAFSEQYF
cdr3_nt: TGTGCCAGCAGTGAAGCGCTCGCCTTCAGCGAGCAGTACTTC
v_call: TRBV2
d_call: -
j_call: TRBJ2-7
clone_size: many

cdr3_aa: CASSNKTAENTDTQYF
cdr3_nt: TGTGCCAGCAGCAACAAAACCGCCGAGAACACAGATACGCAGTATTTT
v_call: TRBV21-1
d_call: -
j_call: TRBJ2-3
clone_size: -

cdr3_aa: CSVGKASGIKTQYF
cdr3_nt: TGCAGCGTCGGAAAGGCTAGCGGGATAAAGACCCAGTACTTC
v_call: TRBV29-1
d_call: TRBD2
j_call: TRBJ2-5
clone_size: many

cdr3_aa: CASSLGLYSSYNSPLHF
cdr3_nt: TGTGCCAGCAGCTTGGGGCTCTACAGCTCCTATAATTCACCCCTCCACTTT
v_call: TRBV5-5
d_call: -
j_call: TRBJ1-6
clone_size: -

cdr3_aa: CSAMQDVRENEQYF
cdr3_nt: TGCAGTGCCATGCAGGATGTGCGGGAGAACGAGCAGTACTTC
v_call: TRBV20-1
d_call: TRBD2
j_call: TRBJ2-7
clone_size: many

cdr3_aa: CASSLDRGSGSPLHF
cdr3_nt: TGTGCCAGCAGTTTGGACAGGGGATCGGGTTCACCCCTCCACTTT
v_call: TRBV28
d_call: TRBD1
j_call: TRBJ1-6
clone_size: few

cdr3_aa: CASSESLGQETQYF
cdr3_nt: TGCGCCAGCAGTGAGTCGCTAGGCCAAGAGACCCAGTACTTC
v_call: TRBV10-1
d_call: -
j_call: TRBJ2-5
clone_size: -

cdr3_aa: CASSERRDEKLFF
cdr3_nt: TGTGCCAGCAGTGAAAGGAGGGATGAAAAACTGTTTTTT
v_call: TRBV6-1
d_call: -
j_call: TRBJ1-4
clone_size: -

cdr3_aa: CASSNEGPGSYEQYF
cdr3_nt: TGTGCCAGCAGTAACGAGGGGCCTGGATCCTACGAGCAGTACTTC
v_call: TRBV7-9
d_call: -
j_call: TRBJ2-7
clone_size: -

cdr3_aa: CASSSRLSPLHF
cdr3_nt: TGTGCCAGCAGTTCCCGGTTATCACCCCTCCACTTT
v_call: TRBV6-2/TRBV6-3
d_call: -
j_call: TRBJ1-6
clone_size: few

cdr3_aa: CASSIRDRDVGGYTF
cdr3_nt: TGTGCCAGCAGCATCCGGGACAGGGACGTTGGCGGCTACACCTTC
v_call: TRBV5-6
d_call: TRBD1
j_call: TRBJ1-2
clone_size: few

cdr3_aa: CASSLGTGANNEQFF
cdr3_nt: TGTGCCAGCAGCTTAGGGACAGGGGCCAACAATGAGCAGTTCTTC
v_call: TRBV7-3
d_call: TRBD1
j_call: TRBJ2-1
clone_size: -

cdr3_aa: CSASSPTSGRDGEQFF
cdr3_nt: TGCAGTGCTAGTTCCCCGACTAGCGGGAGAGATGGTGAGCAGTTCTTC
v_call: TRBV20-1
d_call: TRBD2
j_call: TRBJ2-1
clone_size: -

cdr3_aa: CASSPTRQADYGYTF
cdr3_nt: TGTGCCAGCAGCCCCACCCGACAGGCGGACTATGGCTACACCTTC
v_call: TRBV7-9
d_call: -
j_call: TRBJ1-2
clone_size: once

cdr3_aa: CASSQAGLLEQFF
cdr3_nt: TGTGCCAGCAGCCAAGCAGGACTACTTGAGCAGTTCTTC
v_call: TRBV4-2
d_call: -
j_call: TRBJ2-1
clone_size: -

cdr3_aa: CASSLAAGGPGDTQYF
cdr3_nt: TGTGCCAGCAGCTTAGCTGCGGGAGGGCCCGGAGATACGCAGTATTTT
v_call: TRBV11-2
d_call: TRBD2
j_call: TRBJ2-3
clone_size: many